Following are 22 T cell receptor beta chains from one sample sequenced in a study of blood T cell repertoires in COVID-19 (TCRdb year 2020). Preparation of the library involved the immunoSEQ multiplex PCR assay. Here the immuneACCESS table is served through TCRdb, limited to in-frame sequences with V and J called. Missing clones are a known gap in these copies; in checked studies unresolved V genes cover under half, and the rest lacks a known reason. The sample contains some 330,000 clones, around 87% of them found a single time. In total, the top ten clones hold approximately 1.9% of the sample. The sequenced sample consisted of PBMCs or T cells enriched from blood (not recorded which). The receptors originated from a man aged 40-49 years in a cohort exposed to, infected with or recovered from COVID-19 (not recorded which).

The rearrangement joins TRBV10-3 to TRBJ2-3, with D possibly TRBD2 on 6 matching bases. This CDR3 is built from 16 residues. Germline V lookup: CDR1 ENHRY, CDR2 SYGVKD. V was shortened by 0 bases and J by 4 bases, with 14 bases between the two germline ends. The CDR3 is CAISESVGRGADTQYF. In nucleotides, the CDR3 is TGTGCCATCAGTGAGTCGGTCGGGAGAGGTGCAGATACGCAGTATTTT.

This clone showed up many times. This chain links TRBV27 with TRBJ1-2; the D gene is possibly TRBD1 (6 bases). The germline CDR1 and CDR2 sequences are MNHEY and SMNVEV (reference sequence). CDR3 length: 12 residues. V was pared by 8 bases and J by 5 bases, with 12 bases between. CDR3: CASADSKYGYTF. The CDR3, as DNA: TGTGCCAGCGCGGACAGCAAATATGGCTACACCTTC.

The J gene is TRBJ2-3, the V gene TRBV19; 9 bases map to TRBD1. Germline CDR1 is LNHDA and CDR2 is SQIVND (reference sequence). Trimming removed 10 bases from V and 3 bases from J; junction bases left unmatched: 5. The CDR3 totals 13 residues. CDR3 nucleotides: TGTGCCACCTGGGACAGGGCGACAGATACGCAGTATTTT. It encodes CATWDRATDTQYF.

The chain joins TRBV3-1 (or the pseudogene TRBV3-2) to TRBJ2-7; the match to TRBD1 covers 7 bases. The CDR3 is 15 amino acids. With V trimmed by 4 bases and J by 0 bases, 6 bases remained unmatched. Germline CDR1 LGHDT, CDR2 YNNKEL (reference sequence). The chain's CDR3 is CASSRTTGASYEQYF. CDR3 nucleotide sequence: TGTGCCAGCAGCCGTACCACAGGGGCCTCCTACGAGCAGTACTTC.

This chain uses TRBV11-2 with TRBJ1-1, with 10 bases lining up with TRBD1. Germline trimming cut 4 bases from V and 6 bases from J; bases unmatched to any gene: 8. CDR1 SGHAT and CDR2 FQNNGV come from the germline V gene. This CDR3 region has 15 residues. CDR3 sequence reads: CASSSVTGGASEAFF. The CDR3 nucleotides read TGTGCCAGCAGCTCAGTGACAGGGGGCGCGTCTGAAGCTTTCTTT.

Only one count was recorded for this clone. The chain recombines TRBV24-1 with TRBJ1-1; TRBD1 is a possible D gene (5 bases). The CDR3 totals 12 residues. Germline V CDR1 and CDR2: KGHDR, SFDVKD. The germline V and J ends were trimmed by 0 bases and 8 bases, with 6 bases remaining between them. The CDR3 sequence is CATSDLGGEAFF. As DNA, the CDR3 is TGTGCCACCAGTGATTTGGGGGGGGAAGCTTTCTTT.

This sequence joins TRBV11-2 and TRBJ2-3; TRBD1 agrees at 10 bases. Germline loops: CDR1 SGHAT, CDR2 FQNNGV. CDR3 length: 18 amino acids. V lost 8 bases, J lost 8 bases, and 22 bases stayed unmatched. CDR3 region: CASAAPLAGQGLGGTQYF. CDR3 nucleotide sequence: TGTGCCAGCGCCGCTCCTCTCGCGGGACAGGGGTTGGGTGGTACGCAGTATTTT. Based on the CDR3 plus reference TRBV11-2 and TRBJ2-3, the full variable domain is EAGVAQSPRYKIIEKRQSVAFWCNPISGHATLYWYQQILGQGPKLLIQFQNNGVVDDSQLPKDRFSAERLKGVDSTLKIQPAKLEDSAVYLCASAAPLAGQGLGGTQYFGPGTRLTVL.

This chain links TRBV6-5 with TRBJ2-7; 8 bases are a match to TRBD1. Germline CDR1 is MNHEY and CDR2 is SVGAGI. V dropped 5 bases and J dropped 2; count of bases not matched to a gene: 8. The CDR3 is 15 residues long. For the CDR3, the DNA is TGTGCCAGCAGTACCTCCGGGACAGGAACCTACGAGCAGTACTTC. This translates into CASSTSGTGTYEQYF.

V usage is TRBV3-1 (or the pseudogene TRBV3-2) and J usage is TRBJ1-1; 8 nucleotides agree with TRBD1. In germline, CDR1 is LGHDT, CDR2 YNNKEL (reference sequence). CDR3 length: 14 residues. V trimming: 5 bases; J trimming: 2 bases; junction bases outside the gene matches: 4. CDR3 DNA: TGTGCCAGCAGCGTGGGGACAGGAAACACTGAAGCTTTCTTT. Protein product: CASSVGTGNTEAFF.

V is TRBV14 and J is TRBJ2-2, with TRBD2 as a possible D gene (5 bases). V lost 2 bases, J lost 0 bases, and 10 bases lay in between. The CDR3 sequence is 16 residues long. Looked up from germline, CDR1 is SGHDN and CDR2 is FVKESK. This chain's CDR3 is CASSQFPGTNTGELFF. The CDR3 region has the DNA TGTGCCAGCAGCCAATTTCCGGGAACGAACACCGGGGAGCTGTTTTTT.

The chain combines TRBV24-1 with TRBJ1-1; 12 nucleotides match TRBD1. Germline CDR1 reads KGHDR; CDR2 reads SFDVKD. The J segment lost 9 bases and the V segment lost 5 bases, leaving 6 bases of the junction unmatched. There are 14 residues in the CDR3. The CDR3 DNA reads as TGTGCCACCAGTGCTCCGGGGACAGGGGGCAAAGCTTTCTTT. This gives the protein CATSAPGTGGKAFF.

The V gene is TRBV5-4, the J gene TRBJ1-2; 8 nucleotides line up with TRBD1. CDR3 length equals 12 residues. The germline CDR1 and CDR2 sequences are SGHNT and YYREEE (reference sequence). V gave up 2 bases and J gave up 7 bases; unmatched junction bases: 1. DNA of the CDR3: TGTGCCAGCAGCTTTGGACAGGGTGGCTACACCTTC. Translated, it gives CASSFGQGGYTF.

The gene calls are TRBV5-1 and TRBJ2-3, with D perhaps matching TRBD1 (6 bases). Trimming removed 3 bases at V and 2 bases at J, with 13 bases between. The germline gives CDR1 SGHRS, CDR2 YFSETQ. This CDR3 has 15 amino acids. The CDR3 sequence is CASSSQGQSTDTQYF. CDR3 coding DNA: TGCGCCAGCAGCTCTCAGGGACAATCCACAGATACGCAGTATTTT.

For the CDR3, the DNA is TGTGCCAGCAGCTTAGAAGTCCTAGGTGCCCAGTACTTC. It codes for CASSLEVLGAQYF. This chain uses TRBV11-2 with TRBJ2-5, with D hard to call. Germline V gene sequence: CDR1 SGHAT, CDR2 FQNNGV. There are 13 residues in the CDR3. V was shortened by 0 bases and J by 9 bases, with 11 bases between the two germline ends.

This chain uses TRBV15 with TRBJ2-7; 8 bases are shared with TRBD1. Germline loops: CDR1 LNHNV, CDR2 YYDKDF (reference sequence). The ends lost 0 bases at V and 1 base at J; junction bases unmatched: 5. This CDR3 comprises 16 residues. The CDR3 region is CATSRDRTGKSYEQYF. The DNA for the CDR3 is TGTGCCACCAGCAGAGATCGGACAGGGAAGTCCTACGAGCAGTACTTC. The variable domain in full, completed from reference TRBV15 and TRBJ2-7, reads DAMVIQNPRYQVTQFGKPVTLSCSQTLNHNVMYWYQQKSSQAPKLLFHYYDKDFNNEADTPDNFQSRRPNTSFCFLDIRSPGLGDTAMYLCATSRDRTGKSYEQYFGPGTRLTVT.

The gene calls are TRBV19 and TRBJ1-5; unclear D gene. The V gene lost 4 bases and the J gene lost 1 base, with 14 bases spanning the gap. Germline loops: CDR1 LNHDA, CDR2 SQIVND (reference sequence). The CDR3 is 16 residues long. CDR3 in DNA: TGTGCCAGTAGTACAGGAAAAACGCCGAGCAATCAGCCCCAGCATTTT. Protein: CASSTGKTPSNQPQHF.

This chain joins TRBV7-9 and TRBJ1-2; the D gene is possibly TRBD1 (6 bases). The CDR3 extends over 12 amino acids. Germline V gene data show CDR1 as SEHNR and CDR2 as FQNEAQ (reference sequence). With 5 bases removed from V and 7 bases from J, the gap between germline ends came to 11 bases. CDR3 protein: CASSHTGTGYTF. The CDR3 nucleotides are TGTGCCAGCAGCCATACAGGGACTGGCTACACCTTC.

V and J are TRBV2 and TRBJ2-4; TRBD2 matches at 13 bases. Trimming at V came to 6 bases and at J to 5 bases, leaving 4 bases not matched to a gene. The CDR3 length is 15 residues. Germline V gene lookup returns CDR1 SNHLY and CDR2 FYNNEI. The CDR3 nucleotides read TGTGCCAGCAGACGGACTAGCGGGAGTCAAAACATTCAGTACTTC. Its protein product is CASRRTSGSQNIQYF.

The sample holds one count of this clone. The chain joins TRBV6-4 to TRBJ2-7; 8 nucleotides agree with TRBD1. This CDR3 region has 15 residues. Germline V CDR1 and CDR2: MRHNA, SNTAGT. The V gene end was trimmed by 6 bases and the J gene end by 2 bases; junction bases not matched to a gene: 9. The CDR3 DNA reads TGTGCCAGCAGCCTACAGGGGGGAACGGCCTACGAGCAGTACTTC. Translating gives CASSLQGGTAYEQYF.

The J gene is TRBJ2-1, the V gene TRBV7-9; 10 bases line up with TRBD2. The CDR3 covers 18 residues. V dropped 5 bases and J dropped 2; count of bases not matched to a gene: 12. Germline V gene data show CDR1 as SEHNR and CDR2 as FQNEAQ (reference sequence). The CDR3 protein is CASSGGRMSGRAYNEQFF. CDR3 in DNA: TGTGCCAGCAGCGGGGGCAGGATGAGCGGGAGGGCCTACAATGAGCAGTTCTTC.

The rearrangement joins TRBV21-1 to TRBJ2-3; the listed D gene, TRBD1, was not tested against the DNA. TRBV21-1 is tagged as a pseudogene. This CDR3 is 19 amino acids long. CDR3 in DNA: TGTGCCAGCAGCAACCGGGACAGGGGTTTGGCTCATCTCCAAGATACGCAGTATTTT. This translates into CASSNRDRGLAHLQDTQYF.

The chain joins TRBV18 to TRBJ2-1; 9 nucleotides match TRBD2. This CDR3 spans 15 amino acids. The ends lost 1 base at V and 6 bases at J; junction bases unmatched: 4. The germline CDR1 and CDR2 sequences are KGHSH and LQKENI. DNA for the CDR3: TGTGCCAGCTCACCACAGGCTAGCGGGGCCAATGAGCAGTTCTTC. Protein product: CASSPQASGANEQFF.